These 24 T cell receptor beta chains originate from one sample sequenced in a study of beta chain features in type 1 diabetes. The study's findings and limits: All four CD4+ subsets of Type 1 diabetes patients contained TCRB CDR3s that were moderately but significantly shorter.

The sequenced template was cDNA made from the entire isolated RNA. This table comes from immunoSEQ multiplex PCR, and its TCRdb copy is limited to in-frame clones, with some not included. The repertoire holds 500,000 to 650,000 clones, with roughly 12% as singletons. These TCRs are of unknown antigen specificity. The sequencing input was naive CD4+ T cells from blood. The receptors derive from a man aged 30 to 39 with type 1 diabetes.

The CDR3 coding sequence is TGTGCCAGCAGTGAACAGCTAGCGGGGGTGGATACGCAGTATTTT. Translating gives CASSEQLAGVDTQYF. This chain joins TRBV6-1 and TRBJ2-3; TRBD2 aligns across 10 bases. The V gene end was trimmed by 2 bases and the J gene end by 6 bases; junction bases not matched to a gene: 5. Germline V lookup: CDR1 MNHNS, CDR2 SASEGT. This CDR3 is built from 15 residues.

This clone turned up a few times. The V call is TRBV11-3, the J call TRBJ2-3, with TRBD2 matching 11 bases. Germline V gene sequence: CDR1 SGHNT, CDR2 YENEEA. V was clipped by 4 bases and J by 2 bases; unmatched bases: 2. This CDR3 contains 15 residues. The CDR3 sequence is CASSSTSGNTDTQYF. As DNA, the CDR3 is TGTGCCAGCAGCTCGACTAGCGGGAACACAGATACGCAGTATTTT.

The CDR3 nucleotides read TGTGCCAGCAGCGTAGAGCTAACCGGGGAGCTGTTTTTT. It codes for CASSVELTGELFF. This chain links TRBV9 with TRBJ2-2; D is uncertain. CDR3 length: 13 residues. Germline V gene sequence: CDR1 SGDLS, CDR2 YYNGEE. V was cut by 0 bases and J by 5 bases, with 5 bases left in between.

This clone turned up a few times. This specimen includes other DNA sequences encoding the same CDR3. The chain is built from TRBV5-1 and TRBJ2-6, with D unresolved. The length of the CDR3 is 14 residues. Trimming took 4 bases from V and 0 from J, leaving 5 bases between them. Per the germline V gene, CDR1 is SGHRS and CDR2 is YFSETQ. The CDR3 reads CASSGGSGANVLTF. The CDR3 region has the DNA TGCGCCAGCAGCGGCGGCTCTGGGGCCAACGTCCTGACTTTC.

CDR3 in DNA: TGTGCCAGCAGCTTAGCGCCGACAGGGGAGAGGAATTCACCCCTCCACTTT. Protein: CASSLAPTGERNSPLHF. The rearrangement links TRBV7-2 to TRBJ1-6; 8 bases map to TRBD1. The CDR3 totals 17 residues. The junction had 8 bases not matched to a gene; V was cut back by 0 bases and J by 7 bases. Per germline, CDR1 SGHTA and CDR2 FQGNSA.

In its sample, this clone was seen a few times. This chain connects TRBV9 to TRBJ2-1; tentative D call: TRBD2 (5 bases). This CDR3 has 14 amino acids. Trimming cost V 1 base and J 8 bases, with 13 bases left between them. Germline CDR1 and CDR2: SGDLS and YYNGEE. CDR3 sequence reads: CASSVITGSHEQFF. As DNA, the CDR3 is TGTGCCAGCAGCGTAATTACGGGGTCCCATGAGCAGTTCTTC. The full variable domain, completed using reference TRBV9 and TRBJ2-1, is DSGVTQTPKHLITATGQRVTLRCSPRSGDLSVYWYQQSLDQGLQFLIQYYNGEERAKGNILERFSAQQFPDLHSELNLSSLELGDSALYFCASSVITGSHEQFFGPGTRLTVL.

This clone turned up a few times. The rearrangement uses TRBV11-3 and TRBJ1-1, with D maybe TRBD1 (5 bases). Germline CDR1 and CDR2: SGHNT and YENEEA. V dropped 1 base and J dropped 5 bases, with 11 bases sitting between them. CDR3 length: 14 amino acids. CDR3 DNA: TGTGCCAGCAGCTTAGTAGAGGAGGGGACTGAAGCTTTCTTT. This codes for CASSLVEEGTEAFF.

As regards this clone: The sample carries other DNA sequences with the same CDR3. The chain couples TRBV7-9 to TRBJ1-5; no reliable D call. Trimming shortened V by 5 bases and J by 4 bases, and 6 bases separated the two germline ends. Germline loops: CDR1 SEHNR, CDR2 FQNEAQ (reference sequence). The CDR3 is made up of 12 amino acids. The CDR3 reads CASSPGNQPQHF. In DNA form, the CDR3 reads TGTGCCAGCAGCCCTGGAAATCAGCCCCAGCATTTT.

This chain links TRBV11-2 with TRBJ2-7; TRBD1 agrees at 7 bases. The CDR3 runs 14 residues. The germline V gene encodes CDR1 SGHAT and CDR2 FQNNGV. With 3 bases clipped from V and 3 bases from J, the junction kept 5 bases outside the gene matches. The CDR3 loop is CASSFNRDSYEQYF. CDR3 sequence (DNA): TGTGCCAGCAGCTTTAACCGGGACAGCTACGAGCAGTACTTC.

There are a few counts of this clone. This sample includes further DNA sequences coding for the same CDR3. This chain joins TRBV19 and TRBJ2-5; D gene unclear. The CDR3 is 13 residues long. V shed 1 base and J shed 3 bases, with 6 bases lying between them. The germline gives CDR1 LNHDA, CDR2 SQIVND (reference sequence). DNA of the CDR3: TGTGCCAGTAGTATAGGCAGAAAAGAGACCCAGTACTTC. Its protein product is CASSIGRKETQYF. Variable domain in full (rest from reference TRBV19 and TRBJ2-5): DGGITQSPKYLFRKEGQNVTLSCEQNLNHDAMYWYRQDPGQGLRLIYYSQIVNDFQKGDIAEGYSVSREKKESFPLTVTSAQKNPTAFYLCASSIGRKETQYFGPGTRLLVL.

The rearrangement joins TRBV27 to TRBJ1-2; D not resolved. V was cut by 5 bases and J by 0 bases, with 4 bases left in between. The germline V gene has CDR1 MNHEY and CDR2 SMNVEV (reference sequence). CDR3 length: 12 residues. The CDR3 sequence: CASSDANYGYTF. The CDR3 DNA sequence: TGTGCCAGCAGTGACGCTAACTATGGCTACACCTTC.

This chain's CDR3 is CASSFKLTSGGDTQYF. The CDR3 region has the DNA TGTGCCAGCAGCTTCAAGCTAACTAGCGGGGGAGATACGCAGTATTTT. V usage is TRBV7-2 and J usage is TRBJ2-3; 11 bases line up with TRBD2. The germline V gene has CDR1 SGHTA and CDR2 FQGNSA. Unmatched junction bases numbered 7, after V lost 3 bases and J lost 5 bases. This CDR3 is 16 amino acids long.

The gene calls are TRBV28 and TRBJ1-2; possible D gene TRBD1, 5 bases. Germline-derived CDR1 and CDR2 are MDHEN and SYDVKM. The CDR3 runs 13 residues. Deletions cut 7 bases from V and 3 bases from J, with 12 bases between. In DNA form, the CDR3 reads TGTGCCAGCATCGACGGGACCGACTATGGCTACACCTTC. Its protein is CASIDGTDYGYTF.

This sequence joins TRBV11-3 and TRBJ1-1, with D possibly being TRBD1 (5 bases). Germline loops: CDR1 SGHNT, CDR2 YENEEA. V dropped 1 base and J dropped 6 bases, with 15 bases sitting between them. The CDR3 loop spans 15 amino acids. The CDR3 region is CASSLVAGPRAEAFF. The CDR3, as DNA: TGTGCCAGCAGCTTAGTGGCAGGGCCGAGGGCTGAAGCTTTCTTT.

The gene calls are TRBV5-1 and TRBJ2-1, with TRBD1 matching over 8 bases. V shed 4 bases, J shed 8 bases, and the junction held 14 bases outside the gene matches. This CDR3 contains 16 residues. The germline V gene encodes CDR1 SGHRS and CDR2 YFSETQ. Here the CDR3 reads CASSLPRTGTSDEQFF. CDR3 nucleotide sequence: TGCGCCAGCAGCCTCCCCCGGACAGGGACGTCAGATGAGCAGTTCTTC.

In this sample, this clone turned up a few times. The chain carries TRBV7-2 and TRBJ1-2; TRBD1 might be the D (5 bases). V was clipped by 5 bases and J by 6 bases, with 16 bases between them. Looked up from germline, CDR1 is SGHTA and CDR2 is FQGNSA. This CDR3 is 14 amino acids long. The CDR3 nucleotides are TGTGCCAGCAGCCCGCCCCCAGGGAACCATGGCTACACCTTC. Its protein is CASSPPPGNHGYTF. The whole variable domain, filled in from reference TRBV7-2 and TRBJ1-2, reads GAGVSQSPSNKVTEKGKDVELRCDPISGHTALYWYRQSLGQGLEFLIYFQGNSAPDKSGLPSDRFSAERTGGSVSTLTIQRTQQEDSAVYLCASSPPPGNHGYTFGSGTRLTVV.

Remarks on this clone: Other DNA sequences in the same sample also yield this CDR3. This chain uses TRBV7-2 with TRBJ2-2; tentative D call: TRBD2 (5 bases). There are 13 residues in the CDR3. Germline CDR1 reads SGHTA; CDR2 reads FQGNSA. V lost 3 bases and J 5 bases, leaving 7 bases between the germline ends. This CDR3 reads CASSFPGTGELFF. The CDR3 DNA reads TGTGCCAGCAGCTTCCCGGGAACCGGGGAGCTGTTTTTT.

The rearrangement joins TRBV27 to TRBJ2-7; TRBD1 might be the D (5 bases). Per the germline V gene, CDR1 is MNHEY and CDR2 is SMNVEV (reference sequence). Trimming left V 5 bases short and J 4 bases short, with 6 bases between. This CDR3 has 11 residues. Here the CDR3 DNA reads TGTGCCAGCAGTGCAGGGTACGAGCAGTACTTC. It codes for CASSAGYEQYF.

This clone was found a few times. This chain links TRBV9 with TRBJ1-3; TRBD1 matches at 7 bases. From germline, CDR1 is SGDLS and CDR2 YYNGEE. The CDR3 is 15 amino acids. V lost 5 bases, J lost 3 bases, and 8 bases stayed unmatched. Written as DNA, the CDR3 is TGTGCCAGCAGTCAGGGACAGCGGAATGGAAACACCATATATTTT. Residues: CASSQGQRNGNTIYF.

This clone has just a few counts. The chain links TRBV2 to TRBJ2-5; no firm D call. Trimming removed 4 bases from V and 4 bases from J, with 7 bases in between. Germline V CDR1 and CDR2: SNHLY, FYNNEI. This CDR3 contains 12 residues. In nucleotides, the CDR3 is TGTGCCAGCAGTGGGCCCCCAGAGACCCAGTACTTC. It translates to CASSGPPETQYF.

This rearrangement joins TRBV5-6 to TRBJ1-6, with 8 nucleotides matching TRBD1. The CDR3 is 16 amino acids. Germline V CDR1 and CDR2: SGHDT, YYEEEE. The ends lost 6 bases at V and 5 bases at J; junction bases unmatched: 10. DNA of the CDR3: TGTGCCAGCACCCTGCGGAGGACAGGGAATAATTCACCCCTCCACTTT. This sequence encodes CASTLRRTGNNSPLHF.

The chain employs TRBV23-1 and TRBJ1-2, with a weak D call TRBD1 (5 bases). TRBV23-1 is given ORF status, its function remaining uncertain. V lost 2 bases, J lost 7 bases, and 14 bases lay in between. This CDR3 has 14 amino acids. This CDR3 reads CASSQSGLGVGYTF. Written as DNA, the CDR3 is TGCGCCAGCAGTCAAAGTGGGTTGGGGGTTGGCTACACCTTC.

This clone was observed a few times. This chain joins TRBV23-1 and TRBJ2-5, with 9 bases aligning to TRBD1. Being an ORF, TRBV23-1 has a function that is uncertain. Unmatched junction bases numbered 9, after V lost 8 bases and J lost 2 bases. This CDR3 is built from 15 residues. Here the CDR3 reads CASAPGQGEQETQYF. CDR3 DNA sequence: TGCGCCAGCGCCCCGGGACAGGGCGAACAAGAGACCCAGTACTTC.

CDR3 region: CASSYWGSAYEQYF. The CDR3 coding sequence is TGTGCCAGCAGTTACTGGGGCAGCGCCTACGAGCAGTACTTC. The chain links TRBV6-6 to TRBJ2-7; tentatively, D is TRBD1 (5 bases). The V gene's germline CDR1 is MNHNY and CDR2 SVGAGI (reference sequence). The CDR3 is 14 amino acids. V was trimmed by 1 base and J by 2 bases, leaving 9 bases between them.